This T cell receptor (beta chain) was found in a study of technical replicates of blood from several donors. The CDR3 contains 12 residues. V lost 2 bases, J lost 11 bases, and 12 bases lay in between. From germline, CDR1 is LNHNV and CDR2 YYDKDF (reference sequence). This table comes from immunoSEQ multiplex PCR, and its TCRdb copy is limited to in-frame clones, with some not included. Of about 79,000 clones listed, around 94% were seen once; the top ten hold about 0.24%. The genes are TRBV15 and TRBJ2-5; possibly TRBD1 for D (6 bases). This receptor was identified in a human donor in good health. The sequencing sample was made of T cells isolated from PBMCs. In nucleotides, the CDR3 is TGTGCCACCAGCAGACCAGGGGCTCCTCAGTACTTC. It specifies CATSRPGAPQYF.